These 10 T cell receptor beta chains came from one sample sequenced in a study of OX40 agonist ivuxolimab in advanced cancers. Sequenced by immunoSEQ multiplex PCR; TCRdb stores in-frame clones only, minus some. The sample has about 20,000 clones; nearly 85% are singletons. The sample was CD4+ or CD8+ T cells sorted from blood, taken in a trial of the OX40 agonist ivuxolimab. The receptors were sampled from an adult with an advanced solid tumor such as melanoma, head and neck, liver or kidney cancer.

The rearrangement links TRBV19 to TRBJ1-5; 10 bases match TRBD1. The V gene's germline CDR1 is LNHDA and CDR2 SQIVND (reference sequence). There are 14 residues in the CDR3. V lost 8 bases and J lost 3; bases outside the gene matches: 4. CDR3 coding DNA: TGTGCCAGTCAGACAGGGGGCTCCAATCAGCCCCAGCATTTT. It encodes CASQTGGSNQPQHF.

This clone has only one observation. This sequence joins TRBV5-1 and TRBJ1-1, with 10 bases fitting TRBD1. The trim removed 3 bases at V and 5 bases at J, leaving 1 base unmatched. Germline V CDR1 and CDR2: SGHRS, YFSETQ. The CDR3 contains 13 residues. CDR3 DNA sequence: TGCGCCAGCAGCTGGGGACAGGGGACTGAAGCTTTCTTT. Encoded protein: CASSWGQGTEAFF.

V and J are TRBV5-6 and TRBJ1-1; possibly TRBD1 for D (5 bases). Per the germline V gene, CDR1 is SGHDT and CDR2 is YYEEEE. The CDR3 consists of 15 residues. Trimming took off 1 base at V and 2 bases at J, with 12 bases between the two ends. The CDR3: CASSLSRVINTEAFF. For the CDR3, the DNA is TGTGCCAGCAGCTTGAGCAGGGTAATAAACACTGAAGCTTTCTTT.

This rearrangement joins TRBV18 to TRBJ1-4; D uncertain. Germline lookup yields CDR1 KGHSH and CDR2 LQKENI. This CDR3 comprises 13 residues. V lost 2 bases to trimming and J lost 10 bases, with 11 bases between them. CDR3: CASSPTGRRKLFF. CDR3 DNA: TGTGCCAGCTCACCAACTGGCAGGCGAAAACTGTTTTTT.

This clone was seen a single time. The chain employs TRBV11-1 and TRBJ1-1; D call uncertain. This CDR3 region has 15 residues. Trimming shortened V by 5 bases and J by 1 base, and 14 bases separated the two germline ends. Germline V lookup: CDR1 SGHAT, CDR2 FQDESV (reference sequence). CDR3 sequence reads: CASSPRTLSNTEAFF. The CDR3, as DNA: TGTGCCAGCAGCCCACGGACCCTCTCGAACACTGAAGCTTTCTTT.

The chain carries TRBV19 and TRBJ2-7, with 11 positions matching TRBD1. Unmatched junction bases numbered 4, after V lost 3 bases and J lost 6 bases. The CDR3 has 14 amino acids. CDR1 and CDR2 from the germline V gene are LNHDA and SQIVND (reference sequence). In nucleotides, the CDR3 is TGTGCCAGTAGTATTGGACAGGGGGCTCGCGAGCAGTACTTC. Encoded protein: CASSIGQGAREQYF. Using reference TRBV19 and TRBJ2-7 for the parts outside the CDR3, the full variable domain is DGGITQSPKYLFRKEGQNVTLSCEQNLNHDAMYWYRQDPGQGLRLIYYSQIVNDFQKGDIAEGYSVSREKKESFPLTVTSAQKNPTAFYLCASSIGQGAREQYFGPGTRLTVT.

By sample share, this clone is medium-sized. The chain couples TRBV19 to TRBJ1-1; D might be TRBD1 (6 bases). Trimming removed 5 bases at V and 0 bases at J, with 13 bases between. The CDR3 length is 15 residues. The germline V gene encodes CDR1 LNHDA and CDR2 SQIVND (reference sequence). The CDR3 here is CASSRQVYMNTEAFF. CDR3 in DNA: TGTGCCAGTAGTCGACAGGTCTACATGAACACTGAAGCTTTCTTT.

CDR3 residues: CASSQRFDTIYF. CDR3 nucleotide sequence: TGTGCCAGCAGCCAGAGGTTTGACACCATATATTTT. The V and J genes are TRBV9 and TRBJ1-3; D not certain. The CDR3 runs to 12 residues. V lost 4 bases and J lost 8, with 10 bases in between. Germline V gene lookup returns CDR1 SGDLS and CDR2 YYNGEE.

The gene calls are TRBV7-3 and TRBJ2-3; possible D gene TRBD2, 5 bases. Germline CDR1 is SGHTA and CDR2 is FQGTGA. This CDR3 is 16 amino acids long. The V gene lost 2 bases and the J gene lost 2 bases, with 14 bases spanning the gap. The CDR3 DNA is TGTGCCAGCAGCTTAGGAGCCGACTACTTCACAGATACGCAGTATTTT. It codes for CASSLGADYFTDTQYF. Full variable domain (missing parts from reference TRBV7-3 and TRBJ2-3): GAGVSQTPSNKVTEKGKYVELRCDPISGHTALYWYRQSLGQGPEFLIYFQGTGAADDSGLPNDRFFAVRPEGSVSTLKIQRTERGDSAVYLCASSLGADYFTDTQYFGPGTRLTVL.

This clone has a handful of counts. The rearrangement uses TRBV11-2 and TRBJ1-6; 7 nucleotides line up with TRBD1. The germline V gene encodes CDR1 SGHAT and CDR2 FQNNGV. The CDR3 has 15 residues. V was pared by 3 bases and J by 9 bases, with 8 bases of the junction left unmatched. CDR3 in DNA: TGTGCCAGCAGCTTCCAAGGGACAGCGGGTTCACCCCTCCACTTT. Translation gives CASSFQGTAGSPLHF.